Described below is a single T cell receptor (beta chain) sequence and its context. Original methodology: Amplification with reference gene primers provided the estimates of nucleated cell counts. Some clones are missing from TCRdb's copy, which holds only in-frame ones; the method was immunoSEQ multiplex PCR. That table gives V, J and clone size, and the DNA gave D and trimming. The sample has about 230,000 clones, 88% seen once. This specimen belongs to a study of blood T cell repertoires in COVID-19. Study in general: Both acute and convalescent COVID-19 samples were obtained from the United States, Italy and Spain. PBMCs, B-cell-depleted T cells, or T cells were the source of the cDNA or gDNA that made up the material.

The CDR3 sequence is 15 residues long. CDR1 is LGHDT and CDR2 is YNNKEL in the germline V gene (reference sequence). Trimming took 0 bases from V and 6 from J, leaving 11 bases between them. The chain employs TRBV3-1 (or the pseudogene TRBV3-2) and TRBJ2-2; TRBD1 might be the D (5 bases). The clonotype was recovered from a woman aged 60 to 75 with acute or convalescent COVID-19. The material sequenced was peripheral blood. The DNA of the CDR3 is TGTGCCAGCAGCCAAGATTGGCAGGGCGCCGGGGAGCTGTTTTTT. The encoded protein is CASSQDWQGAGELFF.